This T cell receptor (beta chain) was identified in a study of T-cell reconstitution after alpha-beta-depleted transplantation in children. Unique molecular identifiers tagged the TCRbeta library. One entry per CDR3 protein results from TCRdb running MiXCR on the PCR reads. The table records 600,000 or so distinct CDR3 sequences, roughly 23% of them present only once. This CDR3 is built from 14 residues. V shed 5 bases and J shed 6 bases, with 16 bases lying between them. This clonotype appeared a few times. Sequences were derived from PBMCs, mostly from graft donor cells, sampled 360 days after TCRalphabeta/CD19-depleted stem cell transplant. The receptor was derived from a boy younger than two who had a stem cell transplant for acute myeloid leukemia, so the T cells may come from the graft donor. This chain joins TRBV12-3 or TRBV12-4 and TRBJ1-2; D is unresolved. The CDR3 sequence: CASSRSRGIDGYTF. The CDR3 nucleotides read TGTGCCAGCAGTCGATCGAGAGGGATCGATGGCTACACCTTC.